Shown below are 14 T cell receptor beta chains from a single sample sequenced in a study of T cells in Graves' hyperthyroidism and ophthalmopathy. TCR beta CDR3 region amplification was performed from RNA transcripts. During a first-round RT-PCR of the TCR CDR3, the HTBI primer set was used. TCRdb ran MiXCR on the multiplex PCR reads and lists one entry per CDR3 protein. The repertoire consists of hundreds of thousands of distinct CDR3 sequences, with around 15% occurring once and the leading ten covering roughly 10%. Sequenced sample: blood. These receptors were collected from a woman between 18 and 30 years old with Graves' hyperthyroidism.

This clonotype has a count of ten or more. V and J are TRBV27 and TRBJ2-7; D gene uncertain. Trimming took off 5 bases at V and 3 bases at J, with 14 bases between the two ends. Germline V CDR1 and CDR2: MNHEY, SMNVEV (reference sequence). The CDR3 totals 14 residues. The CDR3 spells CASSPLLPIYEQYF. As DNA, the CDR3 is TGTGCCAGCAGTCCACTACTGCCTATCTACGAGCAGTACTTC.

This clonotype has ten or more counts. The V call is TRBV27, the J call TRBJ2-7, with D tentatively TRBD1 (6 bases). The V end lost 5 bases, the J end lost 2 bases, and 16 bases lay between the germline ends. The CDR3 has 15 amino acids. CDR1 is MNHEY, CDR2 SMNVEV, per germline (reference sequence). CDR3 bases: TGTGCCAGCAGTCCCCAACAGGGTATCACCTACGAGCAGTACTTC. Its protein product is CASSPQQGITYEQYF.

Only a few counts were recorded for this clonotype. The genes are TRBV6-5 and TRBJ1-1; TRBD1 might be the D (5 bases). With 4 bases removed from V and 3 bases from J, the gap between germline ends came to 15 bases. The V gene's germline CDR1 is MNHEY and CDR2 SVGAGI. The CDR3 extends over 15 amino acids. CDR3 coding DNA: TGTGCCAGCAGTTCCTCCGGGACTCCCTACACTGAAGCTTTCTTT. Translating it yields CASSSSGTPYTEAFF.

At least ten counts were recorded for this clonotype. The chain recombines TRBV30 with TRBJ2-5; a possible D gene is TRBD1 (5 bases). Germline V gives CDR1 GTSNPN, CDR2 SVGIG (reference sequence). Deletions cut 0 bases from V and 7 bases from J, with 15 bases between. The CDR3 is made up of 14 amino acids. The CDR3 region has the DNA TGTGCCTGGAGTGTGCAGGGAAGCGCAGGGACCCAGTACTTC. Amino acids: CAWSVQGSAGTQYF.

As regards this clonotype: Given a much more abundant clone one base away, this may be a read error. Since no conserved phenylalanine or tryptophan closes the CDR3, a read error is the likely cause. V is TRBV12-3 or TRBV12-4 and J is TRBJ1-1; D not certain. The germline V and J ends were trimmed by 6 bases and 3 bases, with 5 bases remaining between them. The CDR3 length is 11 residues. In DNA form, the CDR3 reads TGTGCCAGCAGCTCAGACACTGAAGCTTTCCTT. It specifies CASSSDTEAFL.

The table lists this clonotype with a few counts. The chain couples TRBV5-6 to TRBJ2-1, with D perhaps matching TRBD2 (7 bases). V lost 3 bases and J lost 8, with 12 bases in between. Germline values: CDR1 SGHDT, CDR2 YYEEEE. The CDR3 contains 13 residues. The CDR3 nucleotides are TGTGCCAGCAGCTGGCCGGGGGGCGATGAGCAGTTCTTC. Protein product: CASSWPGGDEQFF. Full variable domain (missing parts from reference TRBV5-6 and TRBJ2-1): DAGVTQSPTHLIKTRGQQVTLRCSPKSGHDTVSWYQQALGQGPQFIFQYYEEEERQRGNFPDRFSGHQFPNYSSELNVNALLLGDSALYLCASSWPGGDEQFFGPGTRLTVL.

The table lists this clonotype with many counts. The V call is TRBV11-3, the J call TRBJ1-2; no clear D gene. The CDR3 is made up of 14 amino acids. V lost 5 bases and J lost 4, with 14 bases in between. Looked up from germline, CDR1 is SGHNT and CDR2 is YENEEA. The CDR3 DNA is TGTGCCAGCAGCCCCTCGCAGAGGACCTATGGCTACACCTTC. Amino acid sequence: CASSPSQRTYGYTF.

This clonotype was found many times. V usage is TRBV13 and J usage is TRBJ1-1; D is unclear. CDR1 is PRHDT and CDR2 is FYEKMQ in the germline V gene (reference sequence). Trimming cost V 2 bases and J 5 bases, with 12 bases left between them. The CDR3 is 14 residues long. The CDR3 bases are TGTGCCAGCAGCTTATCCGGAAAGGGTACTGAAGCTTTCTTT. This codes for CASSLSGKGTEAFF.

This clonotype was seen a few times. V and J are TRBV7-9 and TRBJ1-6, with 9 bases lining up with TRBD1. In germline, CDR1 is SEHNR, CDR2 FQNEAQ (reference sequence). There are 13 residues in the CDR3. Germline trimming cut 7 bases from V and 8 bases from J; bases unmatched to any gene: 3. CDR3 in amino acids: CASKGQGHSPLHF. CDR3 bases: TGTGCCAGCAAGGGACAGGGTCATTCACCCCTCCACTTT.

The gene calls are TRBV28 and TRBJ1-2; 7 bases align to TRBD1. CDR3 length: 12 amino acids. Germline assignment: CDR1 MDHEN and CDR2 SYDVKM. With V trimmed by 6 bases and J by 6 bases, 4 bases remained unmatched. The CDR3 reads CASSITGDGYTF. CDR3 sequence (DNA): TGTGCCAGCAGCATTACAGGGGATGGCTACACCTTC.

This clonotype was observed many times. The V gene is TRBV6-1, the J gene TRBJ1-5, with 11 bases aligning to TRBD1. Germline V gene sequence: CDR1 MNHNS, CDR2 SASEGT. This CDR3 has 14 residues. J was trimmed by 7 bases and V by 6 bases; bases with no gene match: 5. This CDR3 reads CASRGQGATQPQHF. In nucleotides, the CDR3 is TGTGCCAGCAGAGGACAGGGGGCAACCCAGCCCCAGCATTTT.

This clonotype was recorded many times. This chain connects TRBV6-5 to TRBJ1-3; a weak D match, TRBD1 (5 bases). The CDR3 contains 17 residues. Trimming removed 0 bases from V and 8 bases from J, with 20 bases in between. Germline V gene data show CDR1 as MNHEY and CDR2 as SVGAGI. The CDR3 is CASSYSIWGEARDTIYF. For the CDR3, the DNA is TGTGCCAGCAGTTACTCGATCTGGGGGGAGGCCAGGGACACCATATATTTT.

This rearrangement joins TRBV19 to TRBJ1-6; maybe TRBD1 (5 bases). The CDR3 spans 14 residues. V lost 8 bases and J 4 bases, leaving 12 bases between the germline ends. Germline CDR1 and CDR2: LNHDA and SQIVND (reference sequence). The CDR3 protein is CASGAGGYNSPLHF. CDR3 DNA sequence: TGTGCCAGTGGGGCCGGAGGTTATAATTCACCCCTCCACTTT.

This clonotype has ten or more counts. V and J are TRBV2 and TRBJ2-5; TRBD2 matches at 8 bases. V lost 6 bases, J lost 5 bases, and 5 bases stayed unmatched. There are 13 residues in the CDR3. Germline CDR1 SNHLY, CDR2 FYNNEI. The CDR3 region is CASSRTSRETQYF. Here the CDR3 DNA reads TGTGCCAGCAGCAGGACTAGCCGTGAGACCCAGTACTTC. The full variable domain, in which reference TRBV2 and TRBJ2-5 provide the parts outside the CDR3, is EPEVTQTPSHQVTQMGQEVILRCVPISNHLYFYWYRQILGQKVEFLVSFYNNEISEKSEIFDDQFSVERPDGSNFTLKIRSTKLEDSAMYFCASSRTSRETQYFGPGTRLLVL.